These 9 T cell receptor beta chains share one sample of origin, sequenced in a study of human T cells and chemical hapten exposure. TCRdb independently ran MiXCR on the RACE reads; one entry per CDR3 protein. The sample yields 110,000 or so distinct CDR3 sequences, more than 7% seen once. Regarding time point: patch test 2, 6 weeks after DPC sensitization. Treatment defined: therapeutic diphenylcyclopropenone sensitization with weekly scalp DPC. The sample here was whole blood, taken in connection with sensitization to the hapten diphenylcyclopropenone (DPC). These receptors came from a middle-aged woman with alopecia areata. Some clones in this sample may be carry-over from other donors' samples.

The chain is built from TRBV6-2 or TRBV6-3 and TRBJ1-2; possible D gene TRBD1, 5 bases. The CDR3 loop spans 13 amino acids. V gave up 2 bases and J gave up 6 bases, with 10 bases separating them. The germline V gene has CDR1 MNHEY and CDR2 SVGEGT. The CDR3 DNA follows: TGTGCCAGCAGTTACAAGGGGCTGAATGGCTACACCTTC. Amino acid sequence: CASSYKGLNGYTF.

There are many counts of this clonotype. J is TRBJ2-1 and V is TRBV7-6; 8 bases are shared with TRBD2. This CDR3 has 15 amino acids. With 5 bases clipped from V and 9 bases from J, the junction kept 12 bases outside the gene matches. Germline CDR1 reads SGHVS; CDR2 reads FNYEAQ. The CDR3 coding sequence is TGTGCCAGCAGCCGCTCGCCGGGGGGGGCCCCTGAGCAGTTCTTC. Translation: CASSRSPGGAPEQFF.

The chain uses TRBV7-2 and TRBJ2-1, with D perhaps TRBD2 (7 bases). With the DNA end fitting TRBJ2-7 better, the J assignment may be wrong. The CDR3 runs to 17 residues. Looked up from germline, CDR1 is SGHTA and CDR2 is FQGNSA. The CDR3 nucleotides read TGTGCCAGCAGCTTTGTCGGGGGGCCCCGCTCCTACAATGAGCAGTACTTC. This codes for CASSFVGGPRSYNEQYF.

The table lists this clonotype with many counts. V gene TRBV24-1 combines with J gene TRBJ2-5; 10 bases are a match to TRBD2. The CDR3 is 15 amino acids. The V gene's germline CDR1 is KGHDR and CDR2 SFDVKD. V lost 7 bases, J lost 1 base, and 5 bases stayed unmatched. CDR3 in amino acids: CATRAAGGPQETQYF. Written as DNA, the CDR3 is TGTGCCACCAGGGCAGCGGGGGGGCCCCAAGAGACCCAGTACTTC.

This clonotype has just a few counts. The chain has TRBV5-4 and TRBJ2-3; D is possibly TRBD1 (6 bases). Trimming shortened V by 0 bases and J by 1 base, and 12 bases separated the two germline ends. Germline CDR1 SGHNT, CDR2 YYREEE (reference sequence). CDR3 length: 16 residues. CDR3 region: CASSLAGGGRTDTQYF. CDR3 DNA sequence: TGTGCCAGCAGCTTGGCCGGTGGGGGCCGCACAGATACGCAGTATTTT.

A few counts support this clonotype. The chain carries TRBV5-6 and TRBJ2-4; D not resolved. The CDR3 totals 11 residues. Trimming left V 4 bases short and J 10 bases short, with 9 bases between. Germline CDR1 SGHDT, CDR2 YYEEEE. The CDR3 DNA reads TGTGCCAGCAGCCGGGCAGGAATTCAGTACTTC. It translates to CASSRAGIQYF.

This sequence joins TRBV7-6 and TRBJ1-5; D is uncertain. The CDR3 runs to 16 residues. Germline V lookup: CDR1 SGHVS, CDR2 FNYEAQ. V lost 1 base and J lost 3, with 13 bases in between. As DNA, the CDR3 is TGTGCCAGCAGCTTAGATGAAGACCGATTCAATCAGCCCCAGCATTTT. Protein product: CASSLDEDRFNQPQHF.

At least ten counts were recorded for this clonotype. The rearrangement uses TRBV12-3 or TRBV12-4 and TRBJ2-1; possibly TRBD1 for D (5 bases). Trimming took 3 bases from V and 4 from J, leaving 7 bases between them. The CDR3 runs to 13 residues. The CDR3 nucleotides are TGTGCCAGCAGTTTGGGGCCGTACAATGAGCAGTTCTTC. This codes for CASSLGPYNEQFF.

This clonotype is a singleton in its sample. The chain uses TRBV7-3 and TRBJ2-5; D is possibly TRBD1 (6 bases). CDR3 size: 14 residues. Germline loops: CDR1 SGHTA, CDR2 FQGTGA. Trimming cost V 5 bases and J 2 bases, with 12 bases left between them. CDR3 protein: CASSSGQTQETQYF. The CDR3 DNA reads as TGTGCCAGCAGCAGCGGACAGACACAAGAGACCCAGTACTTC.